One and the same sample provided the 20 T cell receptor beta chains below, sequenced in a study of Ad26.COV2.S vaccination and SARS-CoV-2 variants. The assay was immunoSEQ multiplex PCR, and TCRdb's table has in-frame clones only and misses some. The sample carries around 340,000 clones, around 88% recorded once. Treatment specified: over 15 received Ad26.COV2.S at low or high dose, single or two shots; 5 received placebo; per-sample allocation not given. Day 63 after the first injection of vaccine or placebo was the sampling time. The source material was peripheral blood, sampled in a trial of Ad26.COV2.S vaccine versus placebo. Every receptor here comes from a person between 18 and 65 years old who received the Ad26.COV2.S COVID-19 vaccine or a placebo.

The chain uses TRBV7-2 and TRBJ2-1, with D uncertain. V was trimmed by 1 base and J by 10 bases, leaving 17 bases between them. CDR3 length: 15 residues. CDR1 SGHTA and CDR2 FQGNSA come from the germline V gene. CDR3 protein: CASSLGGPRFGEQFF. CDR3 DNA sequence: TGTGCCAGCAGCTTAGGAGGCCCGCGGTTCGGGGAGCAGTTCTTC.

This chain joins TRBV9 and TRBJ2-5, with D perhaps given as TRBD1 or TRBD2 (6 bases each). The ends were cut back, 2 bases at V and 1 base at J, with 12 bases in the middle. Germline loops: CDR1 SGDLS, CDR2 YYNGEE. The CDR3 has 15 amino acids. The chain's CDR3 is CASSVRGDLQETQYF. CDR3 in DNA: TGTGCCAGCAGCGTGAGGGGGGACCTCCAAGAGACCCAGTACTTC.

This rearrangement joins TRBV6-2 or TRBV6-3 to TRBJ1-5; 7 bases align to TRBD1. V shed 5 bases and J 7 bases; nucleotides not matched to a gene: 8. Looked up from germline, CDR1 is MNHEY and CDR2 is SVGEGT. The CDR3 extends over 14 amino acids. In DNA form, the CDR3 reads TGTGCCAGCAGTACCAGACAGGGAGGGCAGCCCCAGCATTTT. This codes for CASSTRQGGQPQHF.

The chain links TRBV7-3 to TRBJ2-3; TRBD2 matches 10 bases. Germline values: CDR1 SGHTA, CDR2 FQGTGA. The CDR3 is made up of 14 amino acids. V dropped 5 bases and J dropped 1; count of bases not matched to a gene: 0. The CDR3 region is CASSLAGGTDTQYF. The CDR3 nucleotides read TGTGCCAGCAGCCTAGCGGGAGGCACAGATACGCAGTATTTT.

This chain uses TRBV5-1 with TRBJ2-2; perhaps D is TRBD1 or TRBD2 (5 bases each). Trimming took 4 bases from V and 2 from J, leaving 12 bases between them. The CDR3 runs 15 residues. The germline V gene encodes CDR1 SGHRS and CDR2 YFSETQ. The CDR3 nucleotides are TGCGCCAGCAGCCAACTAGGGGATAACACCGGGGAGCTGTTTTTT. Translating it yields CASSQLGDNTGELFF. The full variable domain, completed using reference TRBV5-1 and TRBJ2-2, is KAGVTQTPRYLIKTRGQQVTLSCSPISGHRSVSWYQQTPGQGLQFLFEYFSETQRNKGNFPGRFSGRQFSNSRSEMNVSTLELGDSALYLCASSQLGDNTGELFFGEGSRLTVL.

The chain joins TRBV11-3 to TRBJ2-3; D may correspond to TRBD1 or TRBD2 (5 bases each). Looked up from germline, CDR1 is SGHNT and CDR2 is YENEEA. The CDR3 extends over 14 amino acids. V shed 5 bases and J shed 4 bases, with 13 bases lying between them. CDR3 sequence reads: CASSLHRGADTQYF. The DNA of the CDR3 is TGTGCCAGCAGCCTCCATCGAGGGGCAGATACGCAGTATTTT.

This sequence joins TRBV3-1 (or the pseudogene TRBV3-2) and TRBJ1-5; TRBD1 matches 7 bases. J gave up 2 bases and V 4 bases, and 8 bases lay outside the gene matches. CDR3 size: 16 residues. Germline V CDR1 and CDR2: LGHDT, YNNKEL (reference sequence). The CDR3 DNA reads TGTGCCAGCAGCCCGGGGACAGCTATGGGCAATCAGCCCCAGCATTTT. It is translated as CASSPGTAMGNQPQHF.

The V gene is TRBV6-2 or TRBV6-3, the J gene TRBJ2-3, with 9 bases identical to TRBD1. There are 17 residues in the CDR3. Trimming at V came to 2 bases and at J to 1 base, leaving 7 bases not matched to a gene. The germline V gene encodes CDR1 MNHEY and CDR2 SVGEGT. The CDR3 DNA follows: TGTGCCAGCAGTTACGCAAACAGGGGGCGCGGCACAGATACGCAGTATTTT. Translating it yields CASSYANRGRGTDTQYF.

The CDR3, as DNA: TGTGCCAGTGGACCGAGAGAGACCCAGTACTTC. Protein: CASGPRETQYF. The chain has TRBV28 and TRBJ2-5; D is ambiguous. CDR1 is MDHEN, CDR2 SYDVKM, per germline. V dropped 9 bases and J dropped 4 bases, with 9 bases sitting between them. This CDR3 has 11 amino acids.

This chain joins TRBV28 and TRBJ2-7, with 8 nucleotides matching TRBD2. The trim removed 4 bases at V and 3 bases at J, leaving 5 bases unmatched. Per the germline V gene, CDR1 is MDHEN and CDR2 is SYDVKM. The CDR3 consists of 14 residues. The CDR3 protein is CASSSPGTSYEQYF. The CDR3 region has the DNA TGTGCCAGCAGTTCACCCGGGACTAGCTACGAGCAGTACTTC.

This sequence joins TRBV7-9 and TRBJ2-5; D could derive from TRBD1 or TRBD2 (5 bases each). Germline V gives CDR1 SEHNR, CDR2 FQNEAQ (reference sequence). Trimming pared 3 bases from V and 7 bases from J, leaving 9 bases between. There are 12 residues in the CDR3. Written as DNA, the CDR3 is TGTGCCAGCAGCTTCCCGAGGGGGACCCAGTACTTC. It specifies CASSFPRGTQYF.

This sequence joins TRBV3-1 (or the pseudogene TRBV3-2) and TRBJ1-3; D is unresolved. The CDR3 contains 14 residues. Germline CDR1 reads LGHDT; CDR2 reads YNNKEL (reference sequence). Trimming removed 10 bases at V and 0 bases at J, with 13 bases between. The CDR3 coding sequence is TGTGCCACGTCTAGGTCCAGCTCTGGAAACACCATATATTTT. It codes for CATSRSSSGNTIYF.

This clone was seen repeatedly, ten times or more. V gene TRBV27 combines with J gene TRBJ2-7, with D maybe TRBD1 (5 bases). This CDR3 has 13 residues. Germline lookup yields CDR1 MNHEY and CDR2 SMNVEV (reference sequence). V lost 9 bases and J 2 bases, leaving 14 bases between the germline ends. CDR3 sequence: CASSRASTYEQYF. The CDR3 DNA reads as TGTGCCAGTTCCAGGGCATCGACCTACGAGCAGTACTTC.

The rearrangement uses TRBV7-2 and TRBJ2-7; no clear D. The CDR3 length is 14 residues. V was pared by 4 bases and J by 1 base, with 11 bases between. Germline-derived CDR1 and CDR2 are SGHTA and FQGNSA. CDR3 nucleotide sequence: TGTGCCAGCAGCTCAGCGCTAACTTCCTACGAGCAGTACTTC. It encodes CASSSALTSYEQYF.

This chain joins TRBV28 and TRBJ2-1, with D possibly TRBD2 on 6 matching bases. The germline gives CDR1 MDHEN, CDR2 SYDVKM. Trimming removed 6 bases at V and 1 base at J, with 16 bases between. The CDR3 is 16 residues long. CDR3 DNA sequence: TGTGCCAGCAGCCTGGCTCGGGAGATGTCCTACAATGAGCAGTTCTTC. This sequence encodes CASSLAREMSYNEQFF.

The table lists this clone with a count of one. The chain joins TRBV15 to TRBJ1-1; tentatively, D is TRBD1 (5 bases). CDR3 length: 13 amino acids. Germline-derived CDR1 and CDR2 are LNHNV and YYDKDF (reference sequence). Trimming pared 5 bases from V and 10 bases from J, leaving 17 bases between. The CDR3 protein is CATSRGTRRGAFF. CDR3 nucleotide sequence: TGTGCCACCAGCCGAGGGACTCGGAGGGGAGCTTTCTTT.

The V gene is TRBV7-9, the J gene TRBJ1-1; TRBD1 matches at 9 bases. From germline, CDR1 is SEHNR and CDR2 FQNEAQ (reference sequence). Losses at the gene ends were 6 bases for V and 4 bases for J; bases not matched to a gene: 9. The CDR3 extends over 15 amino acids. The CDR3 DNA reads as TGTGCCAGCAGTAAGGGACAGGGCGAACTCACTGAAGCTTTCTTT. This translates into CASSKGQGELTEAFF.

The chain combines TRBV6-5 with TRBJ1-5, with D perhaps TRBD1 (6 bases). Germline-derived CDR1 and CDR2 are MNHEY and SVGAGI. The CDR3 runs to 15 residues. Trimming pared 6 bases from V and 3 bases from J, leaving 15 bases between. The CDR3 reads CASRVRGAPNQPQHF. The CDR3 DNA reads TGTGCCAGCAGGGTCAGGGGAGCGCCCAATCAGCCCCAGCATTTT.

The chain uses TRBV27 and TRBJ1-1, with D possibly TRBD1 on 5 matching bases. CDR3 length equals 16 residues. The germline V gene encodes CDR1 MNHEY and CDR2 SMNVEV (reference sequence). V lost 6 bases and J lost 4, with 21 bases in between. The CDR3 protein is CASRNGQGRGSTEAFF. In nucleotides, the CDR3 is TGTGCCAGCAGAAACGGGCAGGGAAGGGGTAGCACTGAAGCTTTCTTT.

This clone appeared once. The rearrangement uses TRBV19 and TRBJ2-5; TRBD1 is a possible D gene (5 bases). The CDR3 runs to 13 residues. CDR1 is LNHDA and CDR2 is SQIVND in the germline V gene (reference sequence). The V gene lost 3 bases and the J gene lost 1 base, with 6 bases spanning the gap. CDR3 sequence: CASSIQGQETQYF. The CDR3 DNA sequence: TGTGCCAGTAGTATCCAGGGCCAAGAGACCCAGTACTTC.